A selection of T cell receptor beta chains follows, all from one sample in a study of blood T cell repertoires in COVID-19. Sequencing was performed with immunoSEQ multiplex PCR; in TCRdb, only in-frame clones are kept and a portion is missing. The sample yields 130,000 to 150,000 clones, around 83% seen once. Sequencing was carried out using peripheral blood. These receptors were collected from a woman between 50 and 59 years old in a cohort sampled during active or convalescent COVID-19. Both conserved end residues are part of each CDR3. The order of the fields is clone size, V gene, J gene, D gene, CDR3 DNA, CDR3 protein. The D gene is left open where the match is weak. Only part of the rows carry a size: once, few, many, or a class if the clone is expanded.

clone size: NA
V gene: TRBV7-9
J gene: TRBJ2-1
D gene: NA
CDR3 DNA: TGTGCCAGCAACTTACGGGGTGAGCAGTTCTTC
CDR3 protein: CASNLRGEQFF

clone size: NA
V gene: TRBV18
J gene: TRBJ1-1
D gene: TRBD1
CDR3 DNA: TGTGCCAGCTCACCACCGAAGGGGGCGGGTACTGAAGCTTTCTTT
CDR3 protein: CASSPPKGAGTEAFF

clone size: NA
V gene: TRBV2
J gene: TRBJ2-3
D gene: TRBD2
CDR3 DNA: TGTGCCTGCAGGAACCCAGTAGGACTAGCGGCGGGACAGAGCACAGATACGCAGTATTTT
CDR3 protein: CACRNPVGLAAGQSTDTQYF

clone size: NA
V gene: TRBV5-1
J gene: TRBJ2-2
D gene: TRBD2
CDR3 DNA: TGCGCCAGCAGCAATGGACGTTTAGCGGGGTCAAACACCGGGGAGCTGTTTTTT
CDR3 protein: CASSNGRLAGSNTGELFF

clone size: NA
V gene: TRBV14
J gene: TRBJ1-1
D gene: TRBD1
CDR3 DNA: TGTGCCAGCAGCCAACAACAGGGGGGCACTGAAGCTTTCTTT
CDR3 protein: CASSQQQGGTEAFF

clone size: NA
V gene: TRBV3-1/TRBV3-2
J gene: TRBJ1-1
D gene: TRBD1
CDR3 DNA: TGTGCCAGCAGCCGACAGGGAACTGAAGCTTTCTTT
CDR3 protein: CASSRQGTEAFF

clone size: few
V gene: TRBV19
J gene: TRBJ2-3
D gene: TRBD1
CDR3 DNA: TGTGCCAGTAGTATGGGTCGACAGGGGGGACGCACAGATACGCAGTATTTT
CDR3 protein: CASSMGRQGGRTDTQYF

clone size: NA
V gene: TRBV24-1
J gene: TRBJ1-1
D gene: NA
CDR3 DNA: TGTGCCACCAGTGATCCAAAACTAAGATCGAACACTGAAGCTTTCTTT
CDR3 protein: CATSDPKLRSNTEAFF

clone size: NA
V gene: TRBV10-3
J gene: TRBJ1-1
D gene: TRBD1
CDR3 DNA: TGTGCCATCAGTGATAAGGGACAGGGTTTGGGAGCTTTCTTT
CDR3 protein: CAISDKGQGLGAFF

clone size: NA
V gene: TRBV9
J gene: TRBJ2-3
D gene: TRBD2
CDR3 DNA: TGTGCCAGCAGCGTAGTAGCGGGGGGCCCCACAGATACGCAGTATTTT
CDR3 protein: CASSVVAGGPTDTQYF

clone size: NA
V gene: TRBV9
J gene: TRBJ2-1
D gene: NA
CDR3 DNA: TGTGCCAGCAGCCCCAGCAGGGATGAGCAGTTCTTC
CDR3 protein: CASSPSRDEQFF

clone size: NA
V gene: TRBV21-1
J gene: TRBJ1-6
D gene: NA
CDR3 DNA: TGTGCCAGCATCCGCACGGACAGTAATGATTCACCCCTCCACTTT
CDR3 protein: CASIRTDSNDSPLHF

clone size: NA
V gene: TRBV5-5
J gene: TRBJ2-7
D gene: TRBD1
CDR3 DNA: TGTGCCAGCAGCCTTGCGACAGGGCGAAGCCCCTACGAGCAGTACTTC
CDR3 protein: CASSLATGRSPYEQYF

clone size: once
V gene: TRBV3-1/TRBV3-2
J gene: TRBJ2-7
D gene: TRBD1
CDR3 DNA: TGTGCCAGCAGCCACCTGACAGGGGGCGGCGAGCAGTACTTC
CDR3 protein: CASSHLTGGGEQYF

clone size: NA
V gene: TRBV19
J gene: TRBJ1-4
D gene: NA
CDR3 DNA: TGTGCCAGTAGTATAGGGACAGCTAATGAAAAACTGTTTTTT
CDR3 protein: CASSIGTANEKLFF

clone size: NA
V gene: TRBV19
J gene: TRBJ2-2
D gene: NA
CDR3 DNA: TGTGCCAGTAGTATCTATTCCCCCGGGGAGCTGTTTTTT
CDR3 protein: CASSIYSPGELFF

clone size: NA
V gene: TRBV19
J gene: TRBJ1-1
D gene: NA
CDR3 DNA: TGTGCCAGTAGGAGACCTGACAGGCCGTCTGAAGCTTTCTTT
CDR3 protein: CASRRPDRPSEAFF

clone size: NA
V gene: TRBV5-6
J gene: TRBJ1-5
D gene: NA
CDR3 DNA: TGTGCCAGCACCACATTCCCTGGTCAGCCCCAGCATTTT
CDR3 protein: CASTTFPGQPQHF

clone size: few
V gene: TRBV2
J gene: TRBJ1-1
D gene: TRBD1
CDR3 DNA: TGTGCCAGCAGTGCCGACAGGGTCGAGGAAGCTTTCTTT
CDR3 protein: CASSADRVEEAFF

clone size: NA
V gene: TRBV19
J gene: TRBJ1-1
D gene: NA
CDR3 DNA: TGTGCCAGTGCAGGATCCACTGAAGCTTTCTTT
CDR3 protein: CASAGSTEAFF

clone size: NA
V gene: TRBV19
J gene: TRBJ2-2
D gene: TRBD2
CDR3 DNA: TGTGCCAGTAGTATAATGACGGGGGGGAACACCGGGGAGCTGTTTTTT
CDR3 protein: CASSIMTGGNTGELFF

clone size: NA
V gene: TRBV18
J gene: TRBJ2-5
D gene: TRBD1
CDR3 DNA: TGTGCCAGCTTTTCCGGGACAGGGCTAGAGACCCAGTACTTC
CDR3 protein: CASFSGTGLETQYF

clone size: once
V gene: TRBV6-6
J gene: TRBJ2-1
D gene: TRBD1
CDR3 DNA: TGTGCCAGCAGTATTCCGGGACAGGGGTTACATGAGCAGTTCTTC
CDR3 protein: CASSIPGQGLHEQFF

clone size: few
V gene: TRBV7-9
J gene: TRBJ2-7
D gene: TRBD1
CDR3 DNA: TGTGCCAGCAGCCCCCGACAGGGGGCAGACGAGCAGTACTTC
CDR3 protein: CASSPRQGADEQYF

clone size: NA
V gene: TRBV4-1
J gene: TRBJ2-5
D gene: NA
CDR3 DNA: TGCGCCAGCAGCCCCCTGGGGGAGGTGACCCAGTACTTC
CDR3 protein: CASSPLGEVTQYF

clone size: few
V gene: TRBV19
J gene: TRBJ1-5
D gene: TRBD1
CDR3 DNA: TGTGCCACTGAACAGGGGGCCAATCAGCCCCAGCATTTT
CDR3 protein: CATEQGANQPQHF

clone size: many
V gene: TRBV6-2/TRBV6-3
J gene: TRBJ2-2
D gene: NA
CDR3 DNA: TGTGCCAGCAGTGGGGACTCCCACACCGGGGAGCTGTTTTTT
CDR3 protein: CASSGDSHTGELFF

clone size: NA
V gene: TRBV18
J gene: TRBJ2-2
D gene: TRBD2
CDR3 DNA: TGTGCCAGCTTTAAGACTAGCCCCGGGGAGCTGTTTTTT
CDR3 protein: CASFKTSPGELFF

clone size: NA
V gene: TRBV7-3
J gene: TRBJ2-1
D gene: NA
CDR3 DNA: TGTGCCAGCAGCTTACGCGGCGGGGTAATCGATGAGCAGTTCTTC
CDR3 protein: CASSLRGGVIDEQFF

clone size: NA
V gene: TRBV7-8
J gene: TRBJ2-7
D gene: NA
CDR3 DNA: TGTGCCAGCAGCTTTATGGTCGGGGTAGAAGTCGAGCAGTACTTC
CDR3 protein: CASSFMVGVEVEQYF

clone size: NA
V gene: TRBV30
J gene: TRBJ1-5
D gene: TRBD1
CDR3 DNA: TGTGCCTGGAACCCAACAGGGGATCAGCCCCAGCATTTT
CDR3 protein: CAWNPTGDQPQHF

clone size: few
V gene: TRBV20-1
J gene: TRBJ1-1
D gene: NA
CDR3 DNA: TGCAGTGCCGGGGGAAACACTGAAGCTTTCTTT
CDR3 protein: CSAGGNTEAFF

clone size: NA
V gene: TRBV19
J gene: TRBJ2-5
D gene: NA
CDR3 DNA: TGTGCCAGTAGTATCGCTAGATCGGAGACCCAGTACTTC
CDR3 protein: CASSIARSETQYF

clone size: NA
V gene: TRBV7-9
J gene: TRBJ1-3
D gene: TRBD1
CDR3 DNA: TGTGCCAGCAGTACAGGGGGTTCTGGAAACACCATATATTTT
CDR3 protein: CASSTGGSGNTIYF

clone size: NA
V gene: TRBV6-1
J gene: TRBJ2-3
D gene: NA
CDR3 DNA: TGTGCCAGCAGTGAAGGGACGGGGTTGCTAGATACGCAGTATTTT
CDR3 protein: CASSEGTGLLDTQYF

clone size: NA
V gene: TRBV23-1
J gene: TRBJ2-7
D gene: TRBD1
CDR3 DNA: TGCGCCAGCAGTCACCGTCGCCTCCGGGACAGGGTGGTCGGCTACGAGCAGTACTTC
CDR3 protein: CASSHRRLRDRVVGYEQYF

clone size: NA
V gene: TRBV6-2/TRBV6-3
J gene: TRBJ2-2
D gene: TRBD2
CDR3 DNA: TGTGCCAGCAGTCGGGGGGGGACCGGGGAGCTGTTTTTT
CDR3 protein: CASSRGGTGELFF

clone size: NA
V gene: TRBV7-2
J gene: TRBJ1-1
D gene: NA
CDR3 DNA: TGTGCCAGCAGCTTACAACAGGGATTCACTGAAGCTTTCTTT
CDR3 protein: CASSLQQGFTEAFF

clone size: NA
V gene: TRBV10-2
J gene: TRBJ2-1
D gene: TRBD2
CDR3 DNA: TGCGCCAGCAGTGAAGGCGGGGGGGTAGATGAGCAGTTCTTC
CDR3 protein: CASSEGGGVDEQFF

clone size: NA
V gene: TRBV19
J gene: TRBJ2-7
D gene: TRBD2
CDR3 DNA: TGTGCCAGTAGCCCCGGGCTAGCGGGGGAAGAGCAGTACTTC
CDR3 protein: CASSPGLAGEEQYF

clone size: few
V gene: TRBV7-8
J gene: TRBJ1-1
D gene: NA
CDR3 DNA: TGTGCCAGCAGCAGTTCGTTCGGCGGGGTCACTGAAGCTTTCTTT
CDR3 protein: CASSSSFGGVTEAFF

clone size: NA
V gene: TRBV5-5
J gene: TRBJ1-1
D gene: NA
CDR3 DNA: TGTGCCAGCAGCTACACCGTTCTGATGAACACTGAAGCTTTCTTT
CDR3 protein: CASSYTVLMNTEAFF

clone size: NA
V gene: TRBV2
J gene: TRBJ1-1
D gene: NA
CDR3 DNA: TGTGCCAGCAGTGAAGGGAGGGATTTGCCCGAAGCTTTCTTT
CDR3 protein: CASSEGRDLPEAFF

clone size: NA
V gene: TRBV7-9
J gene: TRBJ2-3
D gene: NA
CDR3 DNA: TGTGCCAGCAGCTCGGACAGTTCGGGCACAGATACGCAGTATTTT
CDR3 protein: CASSSDSSGTDTQYF

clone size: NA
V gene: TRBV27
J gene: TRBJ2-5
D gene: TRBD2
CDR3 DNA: TGTGCCAGCAGTTTATTCCCCTCCCCTAGCGGGGGGGGACTAGAGACCCAGTACTTC
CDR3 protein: CASSLFPSPSGGGLETQYF

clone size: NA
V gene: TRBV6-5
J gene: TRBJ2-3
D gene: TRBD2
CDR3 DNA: TGTGCCAGCAGAAGACTAGCGGGGGGTGCAGATACGCAGTATTTT
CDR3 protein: CASRRLAGGADTQYF